Detailed here is one T cell receptor beta chain. This clone was recorded only once. Its antigen remains unidentified. The sample holds no much larger clone one base away, and base qualities are not on file. These data are taken from a study of blood T cell repertoires in COVID-19 (TCRdb year 2020). Notes on the research overall: Samples from collaborators originated in the United States, Italy and Spain and spanned both the acute and convalescent phases of COVID-19. The prospective study material was composed of cDNA or gDNA derived from T cells, B-cell-depleted T cells, or PBMCs. Subjects who had been exposed to COVID-19, were actively infected with it, or had recovered from it provided the deeply sampled blood TCRbeta repertoires that made up the dataset. A freely available public database, intended as a resource for researchers studying the immune response to SARS-CoV-2, is where the repertoires were released. Samples were obtained from the ongoing ImmuneRACE study (first 160 participants) and from 1,254 subjects provided by 6 global collaborators. A de-identified subject ID, COVID-19 status, age in years and sex were almost always included in the sample metadata. Where available, HLA class I and class II types were obtained from metadata supplied by the sample provider rather than from assay-based typing.

At the junction V is shortened by 7 bases and J by 4 bases, with 19 bases in between. Taken from cysteine to phenylalanine, the CDR3 has 15 residues. Here the CDR3 DNA is all that survives: 45 bases in frame from base 1. CDR1 is given as LNHDA and CDR2 as SQIVND, both from the germline V gene (reference sequence). Study-wide findings and limitations: Clinical and demographic metadata were provided uncurated, with the amount varying by source and participant.

In the prospective study, participants were roughly 18 to 95 years old, resided in approximately 25 geographic areas of the United States, and were enrolled through a virtual design. In the prospective study, participants were assigned to cohorts based on the clinical history participants reported in a screening survey and a study questionnaire. Recovered participants in ImmuneRACE Cohort 3 were defined by two consecutive negative NP/OP PCR tests, clearance by a healthcare professional, or resolution of symptoms. In the prospective study, mobile phlebotomists collected whole blood, serum and a nasopharyngeal or oropharyngeal swab from each participant. Participants in the prospective study had the option to provide additional blood draws and questionnaires over an approximately two-month period. Before DNA extraction, prospective study blood samples were shipped either frozen or at room temperature.

The immunoSEQ Assay, a bias-controlled multiplex PCR, was used to amplify TCRbeta CDR3 regions from genomic DNA. The published analysis was carried out like this. Within the assay, amplification of reference gene primers was used to estimate how many nucleated cells each sample contained. To quantify the absolute abundance of each unique TCRbeta CDR3 rearrangement, sequence reads were collapsed and filtered. For each sample, productive Simpson clonality was calculated as the square root of Simpson's diversity index over productive rearrangements. Imported from immuneACCESS, the table was reduced by TCRdb to in-frame sequences with V and J called. These copies leave out some clones; in studies compared against another copy, an unresolved V gene accounts for under half, and the cause of the remainder is not known. Clone size and the V and J calls come from that table; the DNA yielded D and trimming. The sample table holds around 300,000 clones, of which approximately 85% were seen once. The ten largest account for 0.75% to 1% of the sample.

The chain is assembled from TRBV19 and TRBJ1-2; the best D guess is TRBD1, with 6 bases matching. This receptor was identified in a woman in her twenties or thirties who had recovered from COVID-19. Input material: PBMCs or T cells enriched from blood (not recorded which). CDR3 reads: CASTYRAPLGYGYTF. The bases read TGTGCCAGTACTTACAGGGCGCCCCTTGGCTATGGCTACACCTTC.